This passage covers 32 T cell receptor beta chains from one sample sequenced in a study of blood T cells in healthy people across ages. Next came a second PCR, run for roughly 6 to 11 cycles, which used a sample-barcoded 5' primer along with a J-beta primer mix. TCRdb processed the 5' RACE reads anew with MiXCR; each CDR3 protein has one entry. The data contain about 1.5 million distinct CDR3 sequences, approximately 39% of them singletons. Sequenced material: blood. These receptors were taken from a woman aged 18-29 years in good health.

The table lists this clonotype with a count of one. The chain couples TRBV6-5 to TRBJ2-5, with D maybe TRBD1 (6 bases). Deletions cut 4 bases from V and 2 bases from J, with 20 bases between. There are 17 residues in the CDR3. Per germline, CDR1 MNHEY and CDR2 SVGAGI. CDR3 nucleotides: TGTGCCAGCAGTTCCGGTTACGATCTACAGGGTCAAGAGACCCAGTACTTC. The encoded protein is CASSSGYDLQGQETQYF.

This clonotype was seen more than once but under ten times. This sequence joins TRBV12-3 or TRBV12-4 and TRBJ2-1, with D possibly being TRBD1 (6 bases). Trimming left V 3 bases short and J 6 bases short, with 12 bases between. The CDR3 loop spans 14 amino acids. The CDR3 region is CASSLEVRGNEQFF. CDR3 bases: TGTGCCAGCAGTTTGGAGGTCAGGGGCAATGAGCAGTTCTTC.

J is TRBJ2-1 and V is TRBV27, with TRBD2 identical over 11 bases. V trimming: 7 bases; J trimming: 4 bases; junction bases outside the gene matches: 6. This CDR3 has 15 residues. Germline CDR1 and CDR2: MNHEY and SMNVEV (reference sequence). In DNA, the CDR3 is TGTGCCAGCACCCCCGGGACTAGCGGTTACAATGAGCAGTTCTTC. Its translation is CASTPGTSGYNEQFF.

This chain joins TRBV6-2 or TRBV6-3 and TRBJ2-7, with D unresolved. Germline CDR1 is MNHEY and CDR2 is SVGEGT. Trimming left V 7 bases short and J 0 bases short, with 10 bases between. There are 13 residues in the CDR3. DNA of the CDR3: TGTGCCAGCACCCAAGCCACCTCCTACGAGCAGTACTTC. This gives the protein CASTQATSYEQYF.

As for this clonotype: Just one base apart from a much larger clone, this may be a read error. The chain employs TRBV29-1 and TRBJ2-5; D not resolved. The V gene's germline CDR1 is SQVTM and CDR2 ANQGSEA. The germline V and J ends were trimmed by 4 bases and 11 bases, with 14 bases remaining between them. This CDR3 comprises 11 residues. Here the CDR3 reads CSVGRHNEQYF. CDR3 DNA sequence: TGCAGCGTTGGCAGACACAATGAGCAGTACTTC.

The chain has TRBV29-1 and TRBJ2-1; 13 nucleotides align to TRBD2. J was trimmed by 2 bases and V by 5 bases; bases with no gene match: 6. Germline CDR1 reads SQVTM; CDR2 reads ANQGSEA. CDR3 length: 16 amino acids. The DNA of the CDR3 is TGCAGCGTTATACTAGCGGGAGGGAGAACCTACAATGAGCAGTTCTTC. This sequence encodes CSVILAGGRTYNEQFF.

The table lists this clonotype with many counts. This sequence joins TRBV11-1 and TRBJ2-3; D is unresolved. CDR3 length equals 15 residues. Trimming took off 3 bases at V and 0 bases at J, with 10 bases between the two ends. CDR1 and CDR2 (germline): SGHAT, FQDESV (reference sequence). The CDR3 DNA follows: TGTGCCAGCAGCTTTGTACCCTCGAGCACAGATACGCAGTATTTT. It translates to CASSFVPSSTDTQYF.

This clonotype was seen only once. The rearrangement links TRBV12-3 or TRBV12-4 to TRBJ1-1; 10 bases map to TRBD1. The V and J ends lost 6 bases and 1 base, in that order; junction bases with no gene match: 8. The CDR3 is made up of 16 amino acids. The CDR3 sequence is CASSSGGDRGNTEAFF. CDR3 DNA: TGTGCCAGCAGCTCGGGGGGGGACAGGGGGAACACTGAAGCTTTCTTT.

The chain joins TRBV21-1 to TRBJ2-2; the table calls TRBD1, which could not be checked here. TRBV21-1 is labeled a pseudogene. This CDR3 contains 17 residues. The chain's CDR3 is CASSKALSHSNTGELFF. The CDR3 DNA reads as TGTGCCAGCAGCAAAGCACTGTCCCACAGTAACACCGGGGAGCTGTTTTTT.

This chain connects TRBV20-1 to TRBJ2-1, with D possibly TRBD1 on 6 matching bases. The J call is uncertain, as TRBJ2-7 better fits the DNA end. The germline gives CDR1 DFQATT, CDR2 SNEGSKA (reference sequence). The CDR3 is made up of 13 amino acids. The CDR3 nucleotides are TGCAGTGCCACCGACAGGACTTACAATGAGCAGTACTTC. It translates to CSATDRTYNEQYF.

This clonotype was counted a few times. The J gene is TRBJ1-1, the V gene TRBV9; D unresolved. This CDR3 comprises 15 residues. Germline CDR1 reads SGDLS; CDR2 reads YYNGEE. Deletions cut 0 bases from V and 4 bases from J, with 13 bases between. CDR3: CASSVAELWGTEAFF. The CDR3 coding sequence is TGTGCCAGCAGCGTAGCGGAACTCTGGGGCACTGAAGCTTTCTTT.

J is TRBJ2-1 and V is TRBV29-1, with TRBD2 identical over 14 bases. Germline CDR1 and CDR2: SQVTM and ANQGSEA. The CDR3 length is 14 residues. Trimming removed 6 bases from V and 4 bases from J; junction bases left unmatched: 2. CDR3 bases: TGCAGCGTAGGACTAGCGGGGGGATACAATGAGCAGTTCTTC. Translation gives CSVGLAGGYNEQFF.

The rearrangement uses TRBV7-9 and TRBJ2-1, with no clear D. The J call is in doubt because the DNA end fits TRBJ2-7 better. The length of the CDR3 is 16 residues. Germline assignment: CDR1 SEHNR and CDR2 FQNEAQ (reference sequence). The CDR3: CASSPPFRVSINEQYF. CDR3 in DNA: TGTGCCAGCAGCCCCCCCTTCCGGGTGTCTATCAATGAGCAGTACTTC.

The table lists this clonotype with a few counts. The V and J genes are TRBV5-1 and TRBJ2-5; 8 bases line up with TRBD2. Germline loops: CDR1 SGHRS, CDR2 YFSETQ. The V segment lost 0 bases and the J segment 2 bases; nucleotides outside the gene matches: 12. This CDR3 is 18 amino acids long. The CDR3 coding sequence is TGCGCCAGCAGCTTGGTTGCGGGAGGTACCCCGGGGCAAGAGACCCAGTACTTC. Its translation is CASSLVAGGTPGQETQYF.

The chain employs TRBV7-2 and TRBJ2-6; 8 bases map to TRBD1. The CDR3 loop spans 17 amino acids. The V gene's germline CDR1 is SGHTA and CDR2 FQGNSA. The ends lost 5 bases at V and 4 bases at J; junction bases unmatched: 10. CDR3 region: CASSPGQGLAGANVLTF. The CDR3 DNA follows: TGTGCCAGCAGCCCCGGACAGGGCCTCGCCGGGGCCAACGTCCTGACTTTC.

The chain recombines TRBV6-2 or TRBV6-3 with TRBJ2-7; tentatively, D is TRBD2 (5 bases). V lost 7 bases and J lost 0, with 13 bases in between. The CDR3 has 14 residues. Germline CDR1 and CDR2: MNHEY and SVGEGT. The CDR3 DNA sequence: TGTGCCAGCATGCCGGACTGGAACTCCTACGAGCAGTACTTC. It codes for CASMPDWNSYEQYF.

This CDR3 reads CSARDRVGYGNQPQHF. CDR3 nucleotide sequence: TGCAGTGCTCGGGACAGGGTCGGGTATGGCAATCAGCCCCAGCATTTT. The chain links TRBV20-1 to TRBJ1-5, with 9 bases identical to TRBD1. Germline assignment: CDR1 DFQATT and CDR2 SNEGSKA (reference sequence). Trimming at V came to 5 bases and at J to 2 bases, leaving 10 bases not matched to a gene. This CDR3 is 16 amino acids long.

This chain links TRBV11-1 with TRBJ2-7; D call uncertain. Trimming cost V 10 bases and J 5 bases, with 12 bases left between them. CDR1 SGHAT and CDR2 FQDESV come from the germline V gene (reference sequence). CDR3 length: 11 residues. The CDR3 DNA reads TGTGCCACTCAGTTTCTAAACGAGCAGTACTTC. Its protein product is CATQFLNEQYF. The full variable domain, with the rest looked up from reference TRBV11-1 and TRBJ2-7, is EAEVAQSPRYKITEKSQAVAFWCDPISGHATLYWYRQILGQGPELLVQFQDESVVDDSQLPKDRFSAERLKGVDSTLKIQPAELGDSAMYLCATQFLNEQYFGPGTRLTVT.

The chain joins TRBV20-1 to TRBJ1-1, with D possibly being TRBD1 (6 bases). From germline, CDR1 is DFQATT and CDR2 SNEGSKA (reference sequence). The ends were cut back, 4 bases at V and 3 bases at J, with 12 bases in the middle. The length of the CDR3 is 13 residues. This chain's CDR3 is CSANGQGYTEAFF. The CDR3 nucleotides read TGCAGTGCTAATGGGCAGGGGTACACTGAAGCTTTCTTT.

The chain carries TRBV5-1 and TRBJ2-5; 9 positions agree with TRBD1. The ends lost 1 base at V and 5 bases at J; junction bases unmatched: 9. Germline CDR1 is SGHRS and CDR2 is YFSETQ. The CDR3 loop spans 16 amino acids. The CDR3: CASSLWWTGVYETQYF. In nucleotides, the CDR3 is TGCGCCAGCAGCTTGTGGTGGACAGGGGTCTACGAGACCCAGTACTTC.

This clonotype was seen more than once but under ten times. CDR3 loop: CASSFPGAGNYEQYF. The DNA of the CDR3 is TGTGCCAGCAGCTTTCCAGGAGCGGGAAACTACGAGCAGTACTTC. The chain links TRBV5-6 to TRBJ2-7; 7 bases fit TRBD2. The junction had 8 bases not matched to a gene; V was cut back by 2 bases and J by 3 bases. Germline CDR1 is SGHDT and CDR2 is YYEEEE. This CDR3 comprises 15 residues.

In its sample, this clonotype was seen a few times. This chain connects TRBV28 to TRBJ2-5; perhaps TRBD2 as D (5 bases). The germline CDR1 and CDR2 sequences are MDHEN and SYDVKM. Trimming removed 3 bases at V and 3 bases at J, with 8 bases between. The CDR3 is 13 amino acids. CDR3 DNA: TGTGCCAGCAGTTTGACTACGGAAGAGACCCAGTACTTC. Its protein is CASSLTTEETQYF. Combining the CDR3 with reference TRBV28 and TRBJ2-5 gives the whole variable domain DVKVTQSSRYLVKRTGEKVFLECVQDMDHENMFWYRQDPGLGLRLIYFSYDVKMKEKGDIPEGYSVSREKKERFSLILESASTNQTSMYLCASSLTTEETQYFGPGTRLLVL.

The V gene is TRBV20-1, the J gene TRBJ1-1; D is possibly TRBD1 (5 bases). The CDR3 consists of 17 residues. Germline V gene lookup returns CDR1 DFQATT and CDR2 SNEGSKA (reference sequence). Trimming cost V 3 bases and J 4 bases, with 24 bases left between them. CDR3 nucleotides: TGCAGTGCTAGTCACGTTCTCGGGGCGGTGGAAGGCACTGAAGCTTTCTTT. It translates to CSASHVLGAVEGTEAFF.

The V call is TRBV10-3, the J call TRBJ2-7; D is possibly TRBD1 (5 bases). Trimming removed 10 bases from V and 1 base from J, with 8 bases in between. This CDR3 comprises 11 residues. CDR1 and CDR2 (germline): ENHRY, SYGVKD. This chain's CDR3 is CATRQSYEQYF. Here the CDR3 DNA reads TGTGCCACCAGACAGTCCTACGAGCAGTACTTC.

The V gene is TRBV29-1, the J gene TRBJ1-1; maybe TRBD1 (6 bases). Germline CDR1 SQVTM, CDR2 ANQGSEA. Trimming took 3 bases from V and 3 from J, leaving 20 bases between them. The CDR3 contains 16 residues. The CDR3 nucleotides read TGCAGCGTTGATCCGGCAGGGGCCACCCCATACACTGAAGCTTTCTTT. This sequence encodes CSVDPAGATPYTEAFF.

This clonotype was detected only a few times. This chain links TRBV28 with TRBJ2-7; 8 nucleotides match TRBD1. CDR3 length: 15 amino acids. V trimming: 4 bases; J trimming: 2 bases; junction bases outside the gene matches: 7. Per the germline V gene, CDR1 is MDHEN and CDR2 is SYDVKM. CDR3 bases: TGTGCCAGCAGTTCCCCCGGGACAGGACCCTACGAGCAGTACTTC. Its protein is CASSSPGTGPYEQYF.

The chain recombines TRBV6-5 with TRBJ1-1, with D uncertain. V gave up 1 base and J gave up 0 bases, with 12 bases separating them. CDR1 MNHEY and CDR2 SVGAGI come from the germline V gene. The CDR3 runs 16 residues. The CDR3 region has the DNA TGTGCCAGCAGTTACTTACGCTTGGGGTTGAACACTGAAGCTTTCTTT. It specifies CASSYLRLGLNTEAFF.

This chain uses TRBV5-1 with TRBJ2-1; the D gene is possibly TRBD1 (6 bases). The CDR3 loop spans 12 amino acids. V was trimmed by 0 bases and J by 12 bases, leaving 10 bases between them. Germline assignment: CDR1 SGHRS and CDR2 YFSETQ. Here the CDR3 reads CASSLGTDVQFF. The CDR3 nucleotides are TGCGCCAGCAGCTTGGGGACAGATGTGCAGTTCTTC.

Only one count was recorded for this clonotype. This chain connects TRBV7-9 to TRBJ1-5; D gene uncertain. The CDR3 runs to 15 residues. Germline V gives CDR1 SEHNR, CDR2 FQNEAQ (reference sequence). The germline V and J ends were trimmed by 1 base and 6 bases, with 13 bases remaining between them. The chain's CDR3 is CASSLDRELLQPQHF. CDR3 DNA: TGTGCCAGCAGCTTAGATAGGGAGTTGCTTCAGCCCCAGCATTTT.

V usage is TRBV11-2 and J usage is TRBJ2-3; 8 nucleotides line up with TRBD1. In germline, CDR1 is SGHAT, CDR2 FQNNGV. The ends lost 5 bases at V and 4 bases at J; junction bases unmatched: 5. This CDR3 is built from 14 residues. CDR3 in amino acids: CASSHWTGPDTQYF. As DNA, the CDR3 is TGTGCCAGCAGCCATTGGACAGGGCCAGATACGCAGTATTTT.

The table lists this clonotype with a few counts. The V and J genes are TRBV25-1 and TRBJ2-7, with D possibly being TRBD2 (5 bases). This CDR3 region has 13 residues. Germline V gene data show CDR1 as MGHDK and CDR2 as SYGVNS. Trimming shortened V by 2 bases and J by 10 bases, and 15 bases separated the two germline ends. CDR3 protein: CASSETRVADQYF. CDR3 nucleotides: TGTGCCAGCAGTGAAACGAGGGTCGCGGATCAGTACTTC.

This clonotype appeared a single time. V and J are TRBV3-1 and TRBJ2-5, with 8 bases lining up with TRBD1. Germline loops: CDR1 LGHDT, CDR2 YNNKEL (reference sequence). There are 15 residues in the CDR3. Trimming took 1 base from V and 5 from J; bases not matched to a gene: 6. The CDR3 loop is CASSQAYRGRETQYF. DNA for the CDR3: TGTGCCAGCAGCCAAGCCTACAGGGGGAGGGAGACCCAGTACTTC.